The sequence of this TCR beta chain was determined in a study of beta chain features in type 1 diabetes. Study outcomes and limitations: Researchers report that Type 1 diabetes patients had moderately but significantly shorter TCRB CDR3s across all four CD4+ subsets.

Expressed TCRB transcripts were sequenced because the entire RNA isolate underwent reverse transcription. Data came from immunoSEQ multiplex PCR; TCRdb stores just in-frame clones and leaves some out. This sample has 350,000 or so clones, with roughly a fifth found just once. This clone was seen a few times. The antigen remains undetermined. Germline loops: CDR1 SNHLY, CDR2 FYNNEI. V dropped 8 bases and J dropped 3 bases, with 5 bases sitting between them. The CDR3 sequence is 11 residues long. This TCR came from a woman aged 18-30 years in good health. The V call is TRBV2, the J call TRBJ2-1; unclear D gene. Source material: naive CD4+ T cells from blood. CDR3 sequence reads: CASGLYNEQFF. CDR3 coding DNA: TGTGCCAGCGGGCTCTACAATGAGCAGTTCTTC.